The source of this T cell receptor (beta chain) is a study of blood T cell repertoires in COVID-19. Across the study: Spain, Italy and the United States supplied samples that represented acute and convalescent COVID-19. T cells, B-cell-depleted T cells, or PBMCs provided the cDNA or gDNA that served as material.

Germline assignment: CDR1 SGHTA and CDR2 FQGNSA. The CDR3 covers 15 residues. J lost 4 bases, V lost 0 bases, and 4 bases had no gene match. Per the original methods: How many nucleated cells were present was estimated from reference gene primer amplification. The data were produced by immunoSEQ multiplex PCR, yet TCRdb's version contains in-frame clones alone and is incomplete. V and J calls and clone size are given by that table; D and trimming were obtained from the DNA. Here the sample spans more than 250,000 clones, about 90% being singletons. This sequence originates from a man younger than 30 who had recovered from COVID-19. Sequenced material: peripheral blood. This sequence joins TRBV7-2 and TRBJ2-7, with 9 bases fitting TRBD1. In nucleotides, the CDR3 is TGTGCCAGCAGCTTAGCGACAGGACAGGGGTACGAGCAGTACTTC. It translates to CASSLATGQGYEQYF.